Each of the 11 T cell receptor beta chains below was sequenced from the same sample in a study of cytomegalovirus exposure and HLA in healthy donors. PCR involved 60 Vbeta and 13 Jbeta primers. Measured with immunoSEQ multiplex PCR; TCRdb has only the in-frame clones, and not every one. Among around 120,000 clones listed, approximately 72% were seen once. The source material was PBMCs. The receptors come from a human donor in good health.

Here the CDR3 DNA reads TGTGCCAGCAGCCTCAGGCCAGCGGGACTCCAAGAGACCCAGTACTTC. Translated, it gives CASSLRPAGLQETQYF. The rearrangement links TRBV5-6 to TRBJ2-5; 7 bases align to TRBD2. Germline V gene data show CDR1 as SGHDT and CDR2 as YYEEEE. This CDR3 region has 16 residues. J lost 1 base, V lost 4 bases, and 10 bases had no gene match.

V usage is TRBV5-8 and J usage is TRBJ2-3; D not resolved. V was clipped by 7 bases and J by 2 bases, with 2 bases between them. Germline CDR1 reads SGHTS; CDR2 reads YDEGEE. The CDR3 runs 10 residues. The CDR3: CASYTDTQYF. Written as DNA, the CDR3 is TGTGCCAGCTACACAGATACGCAGTATTTT.

The genes are TRBV2 and TRBJ1-6; no definite D call. Per germline, CDR1 SNHLY and CDR2 FYNNEI. Between the trimmed V and J ends, which lost 5 bases and 12 bases, there was a span of 8 bases. This CDR3 comprises 11 residues. The CDR3 bases are TGTGCCAGCAGTCCTCCGGGACCCCTCCACTTT. Amino acid sequence: CASSPPGPLHF.

V gene TRBV15 combines with J gene TRBJ1-5, with D possibly matching TRBD1 (6 bases). Germline loops: CDR1 LNHNV, CDR2 YYDKDF (reference sequence). The CDR3 is 17 residues long. Trimming pared 4 bases from V and 0 bases from J, leaving 16 bases between. The CDR3 sequence is CATSKVLQGYSNQPQHF. In nucleotides, the CDR3 is TGTGCCACCAGCAAAGTCCTTCAGGGGTATAGCAATCAGCCCCAGCATTTT.

This clone was found a few times. This chain joins TRBV5-1 and TRBJ2-1; the match to TRBD2 covers 12 bases. Germline V gene lookup returns CDR1 SGHRS and CDR2 YFSETQ. The CDR3 is 17 amino acids. The trim removed 2 bases at V and 1 base at J, leaving 4 bases unmatched. CDR3 protein: CASSFGLAGNSYNEQFF. As DNA, the CDR3 is TGCGCCAGCAGCTTCGGACTAGCGGGGAATTCCTACAATGAGCAGTTCTTC.

This chain uses TRBV28 with TRBJ2-7; TRBD1 matches at 8 bases. After removal of 7 bases from V and 6 bases from J, the junction contained 8 bases not matched to a gene. Germline V gene sequence: CDR1 MDHEN, CDR2 SYDVKM. This CDR3 has 13 amino acids. CDR3 protein: CASTGQGIVEQYF. CDR3 bases: TGTGCCAGCACTGGACAGGGAATAGTCGAGCAGTACTTC.

The chain has TRBV18 and TRBJ2-7; no firm D call. The V and J ends lost 4 bases and 0 bases respectively, with 10 bases between them. This CDR3 has 14 amino acids. From germline, CDR1 is KGHSH and CDR2 LQKENI. CDR3 loop: CASSRALSSYEQYF. CDR3 coding DNA: TGTGCCAGCTCACGGGCCTTAAGCTCCTACGAGCAGTACTTC.

The gene calls are TRBV10-3 and TRBJ1-3; D unclear. V was shortened by 2 bases and J by 0 bases, with 11 bases between the two germline ends. Germline CDR1 and CDR2: ENHRY and SYGVKD. The CDR3 spans 16 residues. The CDR3 DNA reads as TGTGCCATCAGTGAGACGAGTCCAAGCTCTGGAAACACCATATATTTT. Its translation is CAISETSPSSGNTIYF.

In its sample, this clone was seen once. The chain combines TRBV27 with TRBJ2-5; a possible D gene is TRBD2 (6 bases). There are 15 residues in the CDR3. The ends were cut back, 7 bases at V and 5 bases at J, with 20 bases in the middle. Germline CDR1 reads MNHEY; CDR2 reads SMNVEV (reference sequence). CDR3 amino acids: CASKVGGDRWETQYF. In DNA form, the CDR3 reads TGTGCCAGCAAAGTCGGCGGGGACCGTTGGGAGACCCAGTACTTC.

This clone came up a few times. The chain is built from TRBV7-2 and TRBJ1-5; perhaps TRBD1 as D (6 bases). Germline V CDR1 and CDR2: SGHTA, FQGNSA. Trimming took off 4 bases at V and 7 bases at J, with 14 bases between the two ends. The CDR3 has 14 residues. The CDR3 nucleotides are TGTGCCAGCAGCTCACAGACAGGACCCCAGCCCCAGCATTTT. Translated: CASSSQTGPQPQHF.

The rearrangement joins TRBV28 to TRBJ2-1; 8 nucleotides match TRBD2. Germline trimming cut 8 bases from V and 15 bases from J; bases unmatched to any gene: 18. CDR1 is MDHEN, CDR2 SYDVKM, per germline. CDR3 length: 14 amino acids. The CDR3 nucleotides read TGTGCCAGCGGACAGTCCCGGACTAGCCGCCGGGGGTTCTTC. Its protein is CASGQSRTSRRGFF.